Listed here are 10 T cell receptor beta chains from one sample, sequenced in a study of cytotoxic CD8 clonotypes in ibrutinib-treated CLL. The method was immunoSEQ multiplex PCR; TCRdb's version includes in-frame clones alone and lacks a portion of them. The sample lists tens of thousands of clones, approximately 48% occurring once. The specimen was PBMCs, collected before ibrutinib treatment. The receptors were sampled from a human donor with chronic lymphocytic leukemia.

V and J are TRBV29-1 and TRBJ1-5; tentative D call: TRBD1 (5 bases). V was trimmed by 4 bases and J by 6 bases, leaving 13 bases between them. Per the germline V gene, CDR1 is SQVTM and CDR2 is ANQGSEA. The CDR3 extends over 13 amino acids. The CDR3 loop reads CSVGGDRGQPQHF. The CDR3 region has the DNA TGCAGCGTTGGCGGGGATAGGGGTCAGCCCCAGCATTTT.

This clone showed up just a few times. This chain connects TRBV7-9 to TRBJ2-1, with D tentatively TRBD1 or TRBD2 (5 bases each). Per the germline V gene, CDR1 is SEHNR and CDR2 is FQNEAQ (reference sequence). CDR3 length: 15 residues. Between the trimmed V and J ends, which lost 1 base and 7 bases, there was a span of 14 bases. CDR3 DNA sequence: TGTGCCAGCAGCTTAGGGGAGACAGTCCTGAATGAGCAGTTCTTC. This codes for CASSLGETVLNEQFF. Filled out from reference TRBV7-9 and TRBJ2-1, the complete variable domain reads DTGVSQNPRHKITKRGQNVTFRCDPISEHNRLYWYRQTLGQGPEFLTYFQNEAQLEKSRLLSDRFSAERPKGSFSTLEIQRTEQGDSAMYLCASSLGETVLNEQFFGPGTRLTVL.

A word on this clone: Other DNA sequences within the sample encode an identical CDR3. The genes are TRBV2 and TRBJ1-3; no firm D call. The CDR3 length is 12 residues. Germline CDR1 reads SNHLY; CDR2 reads FYNNEI. Trimming removed 3 bases at V and 4 bases at J, with 4 bases between. The CDR3 loop reads CASSDGGNTIYF. In DNA, the CDR3 is TGTGCCAGCAGTGATGGGGGAAACACCATATATTTT.

In its sample, this clone was seen many times. The rearrangement joins TRBV27 to TRBJ1-1; no firm D call. This CDR3 comprises 18 residues. V lost 3 bases and J lost 1, with 21 bases in between. CDR1 and CDR2 (germline): MNHEY, SMNVEV (reference sequence). The CDR3 loop reads CASSFLGTPLDRNTEAFF. In DNA form, the CDR3 reads TGTGCCAGCAGTTTTTTGGGCACCCCCCTGGACCGGAACACTGAAGCTTTCTTT.

V is TRBV5-1 and J is TRBJ1-4; tentatively, D is TRBD1 (5 bases). The germline CDR1 and CDR2 sequences are SGHRS and YFSETQ. The CDR3 is made up of 15 amino acids. V shed 4 bases and J shed 0 bases, with 10 bases lying between them. In DNA, the CDR3 is TGCGCCAGCAGCGAGGGGTTAACAACTAATGAAAAACTGTTTTTT. It encodes CASSEGLTTNEKLFF.

The gene calls are TRBV5-1 and TRBJ2-1; D perhaps matches TRBD2 (6 bases). The CDR3 sequence is 14 residues long. The V gene lost 2 bases and the J gene lost 8 bases, with 14 bases spanning the gap. Germline CDR1 SGHRS, CDR2 YFSETQ. In DNA, the CDR3 is TGCGCCAGCAGCTTTCCGGGACTCCTCGATGAGCAGTTCTTC. Translated: CASSFPGLLDEQFF.

This clone was picked up a small number of times. The chain recombines TRBV9 with TRBJ1-2; TRBD1 might be the D (6 bases). Looked up from germline, CDR1 is SGDLS and CDR2 is YYNGEE. This CDR3 contains 13 residues. The V end lost 3 bases, the J end lost 3 bases, and 9 bases lay between the germline ends. CDR3 loop: CASSAKGDYGYTF. DNA for the CDR3: TGTGCCAGCAGCGCTAAGGGGGACTATGGCTACACCTTC. The full variable domain, rest sourced from reference TRBV9 and TRBJ1-2, is DSGVTQTPKHLITATGQRVTLRCSPRSGDLSVYWYQQSLDQGLQFLIQYYNGEERAKGNILERFSAQQFPDLHSELNLSSLELGDSALYFCASSAKGDYGYTFGSGTRLTVV.

The chain couples TRBV5-1 to TRBJ2-5; D is unclear. Trimming removed 0 bases at V and 3 bases at J, with 6 bases between. Germline CDR1 and CDR2: SGHRS and YFSETQ. The CDR3 sequence is 13 residues long. CDR3 sequence (DNA): TGCGCCAGCAGCTTGGACCCAGAAGAGACCCAGTACTTC. Translating it yields CASSLDPEETQYF. Full variable domain (missing parts from reference TRBV5-1 and TRBJ2-5): KAGVTQTPRYLIKTRGQQVTLSCSPISGHRSVSWYQQTPGQGLQFLFEYFSETQRNKGNFPGRFSGRQFSNSRSEMNVSTLELGDSALYLCASSLDPEETQYFGPGTRLLVL.

This clone was seen only a few times. This chain connects TRBV9 to TRBJ1-2, with D maybe TRBD1 (5 bases). In germline, CDR1 is SGDLS, CDR2 YYNGEE. The CDR3 spans 14 residues. Trimming removed 4 bases at V and 0 bases at J, with 10 bases between. DNA for the CDR3: TGTGCCAGCAGCCGACAGATATCTAACTATGGCTACACCTTC. Amino acid sequence: CASSRQISNYGYTF.

This clone showed up just a few times. CDR3 DNA: TGTGCTAGTGGTTTTAGTCCAGGGAATTACAATGAGCAGTTCTTC. This codes for CASGFSPGNYNEQFF. This chain joins TRBV12-5 and TRBJ2-1; possible D gene TRBD1, 5 bases. V lost 3 bases and J lost 4, with 13 bases in between. The CDR3 extends over 15 amino acids. CDR1 is LGHNT and CDR2 is FRNRAP in the germline V gene.